This entry features one TCR beta chain sequence. Its antigen is undetermined. One end of the junction does not line up with germline, which may come from a read error. Constant-region priming of approximately 500 ng total RNA yielded TCR beta cDNA. Amplification in three nested multiplex PCR rounds with slightly modified ARM-PCR gave rise to TCR beta libraries. PCR rounds one and two used TRBV1-TRBV30 forward primers with a C-beta reverse primer for around 11 cycles each. MiXCR, run by TCRdb on the multiplex PCR reads, gives a single entry per CDR3 protein. The sample holds fewer than 75,000 distinct CDR3 sequences, 71% seen once. Germline values: CDR1 WSHSY, CDR2 SAAADI. CDR3 size: 14 residues. Between about 19 and 34 mg of unsorted bulk tissue served as the source from which RNA and DNA were co-extracted. Every patient had chronic HBV infection and was treatment-naive. All of the tumor samples contained over 75% viable tumor cells.

The entry originates in a study of tumor-infiltrating lymphocytes in primary liver carcinoma. Whole-study results and caveats: A fraction of only about 7-25% of top clones appeared in all five tumor regions. When set against blood, tumors had a significantly higher top-250-clone fraction (p = 0.039).

The receptor was derived from a man aged 35-49 years with primary liver carcinoma and hepatitis B virus infection. J is TRBJ2-7 and V is TRBV10-2, with 8 bases matching TRBD2. Sequenced material: liver tumor tissue from sampling region 4. Described subset: tumor region T4, right-lateral pole. The CDR3 reads CPSSAAGGSYEQYF. CDR3 nucleotides: TGCCCCAGCAGTGCGGCGGGAGGCTCATACGAGCAGTACTTC.